Below, 10 T cell receptor beta chains from the same sample are listed, as sequenced in a study of blood T cell repertoires in COVID-19. The data were produced by immunoSEQ multiplex PCR, yet TCRdb's version contains in-frame clones alone and is incomplete. Of 300,000 or so clones listed, 90% are singletons. Material: peripheral blood. The receptor source for this set is a woman aged 25 to 39 with COVID-19, enrolled during active disease.

The chain carries TRBV20-1 and TRBJ1-6; D is unresolved. Germline V gives CDR1 DFQATT, CDR2 SNEGSKA (reference sequence). The CDR3 sequence is 15 residues long. Trimming removed 3 bases from V and 0 bases from J, with 9 bases in between. CDR3 amino acids: CSASSGSSYNSPLHF. The CDR3 nucleotides are TGCAGTGCTAGTTCGGGGAGCTCCTATAATTCACCCCTCCACTTT.

This chain links TRBV7-9 with TRBJ2-2; tentatively, D is TRBD1 (6 bases). CDR1 SEHNR and CDR2 FQNEAQ come from the germline V gene (reference sequence). V was clipped by 3 bases and J by 5 bases, with 16 bases between them. The CDR3 spans 16 residues. The CDR3, as DNA: TGTGCCAGCAGCTTCTTCACAGGGAGTCGGACCGGGGAGCTGTTTTTT. Residues: CASSFFTGSRTGELFF.

The gene calls are TRBV19 and TRBJ1-3; no clear D. This CDR3 is built from 13 residues. V lost 9 bases to trimming and J lost 0 bases, with 9 bases between them. From germline, CDR1 is LNHDA and CDR2 SQIVND (reference sequence). The CDR3 region is CASGLTSGNTIYF. CDR3 in DNA: TGTGCCAGCGGACTGACCTCTGGAAACACCATATATTTT.

This chain joins TRBV7-3 and TRBJ2-3; 8 bases are shared with TRBD1. This CDR3 is 19 amino acids long. Germline CDR1 and CDR2: SGHTA and FQGTGA. V lost 2 bases, J lost 1 base, and 14 bases stayed unmatched. Here the CDR3 DNA reads TGTGCCAGCAGCTTAGCATCCAGGACAGGGCCCGGGGGCACAGATACGCAGTATTTT. This translates into CASSLASRTGPGGTDTQYF.

This chain links TRBV29-1 with TRBJ2-3, with D tentatively TRBD2 (5 bases). The germline V gene encodes CDR1 SQVTM and CDR2 ANQGSEA. V lost 4 bases and J 1 base, leaving 9 bases between the germline ends. CDR3 length equals 13 residues. CDR3 amino acids: CSVVGVGTDTQYF. CDR3 nucleotide sequence: TGCAGCGTTGTCGGGGTCGGCACAGATACGCAGTATTTT.

This chain joins TRBV9 and TRBJ1-1, with D possibly matching TRBD1 (6 bases). The CDR3 is 16 residues long. CDR1 is SGDLS and CDR2 is YYNGEE in the germline V gene. The germline V and J ends were trimmed by 2 bases and 6 bases, with 20 bases remaining between them. The CDR3 coding sequence is TGTGCCAGCAGCGTTTCCGAGACAGGTCGAAGCTCTGAAGCTTTCTTT. Amino acids: CASSVSETGRSSEAFF.

The DNA of the CDR3 is TGTGCCAGCAGCCTTTGGACTACCCAGGAGCAGTTCTTC. Its protein product is CASSLWTTQEQFF. V and J are TRBV7-2 and TRBJ2-1; a possible D gene is TRBD2 (6 bases). CDR1 is SGHTA, CDR2 FQGNSA, per germline. The CDR3 loop spans 13 amino acids. The V end was cut by 5 bases, the J end by 10 bases, with 15 bases between.

This clone turned up a few times. The chain uses TRBV2 and TRBJ2-7; 10 positions agree with TRBD1. Looked up from germline, CDR1 is SNHLY and CDR2 is FYNNEI. This CDR3 contains 14 residues. J gave up 6 bases and V 8 bases, and 10 bases lay outside the gene matches. The CDR3 nucleotides read TGTGCCAGCGACCGGGACAGGGGAAGTGGCGAGCAGTACTTC. It translates to CASDRDRGSGEQYF.

The count of this clone is one. The V gene is TRBV2, the J gene TRBJ1-2, with 7 bases that match TRBD1. Germline loops: CDR1 SNHLY, CDR2 FYNNEI. There are 14 residues in the CDR3. V lost 6 bases and J lost 7; bases outside the gene matches: 11. DNA of the CDR3: TGTGCCAGCAGCTACAGAGACAGGGCCGGTGGCTACACCTTC. Translation gives CASSYRDRAGGYTF. The full variable domain, with the rest looked up from reference TRBV2 and TRBJ1-2, is EPEVTQTPSHQVTQMGQEVILRCVPISNHLYFYWYRQILGQKVEFLVSFYNNEISEKSEIFDDQFSVERPDGSNFTLKIRSTKLEDSAMYFCASSYRDRAGGYTFGSGTRLTVV.

The chain carries TRBV5-5 and TRBJ2-3, with 7 bases fitting TRBD1. The V gene end was trimmed by 3 bases and the J gene end by 4 bases; junction bases not matched to a gene: 2. The CDR3 has 13 amino acids. The V gene's germline CDR1 is SGHKS and CDR2 YYEKEE (reference sequence). The CDR3 coding sequence is TGTGCCAGCAGCTCACAGGGGCCAGATACGCAGTATTTT. It is translated as CASSSQGPDTQYF.